These T cell receptor beta chains were read from a single sample in a study of technical replicates of blood from a handful of donors. Measured with immunoSEQ multiplex PCR; TCRdb has only the in-frame clones, and not every one. The sample holds under 95,000 clones, 90% to 95% seen once. The sequencing sample was made of T cells isolated from PBMCs. Source of these receptors: a human donor in good health. Some clones in this sample may be carry-over from other donors' samples. The CDR3 runs from the conserved cysteine through the conserved F or W. The D gene is left open where the match is weak.

d_call: TRBD1
v_call: TRBV7-9
cdr3_aa: CASTPGTGIISGREAFF

d_call: TRBD2
v_call: TRBV27
cdr3_aa: CASSFEGGRFYEQYF

d_call: TRBD1
v_call: TRBV7-9
cdr3_aa: CASSFGPHTGGDTQYF

d_call: -
v_call: TRBV2
cdr3_aa: CASSEQGSSYEQYF

d_call: TRBD1
v_call: TRBV5-6
cdr3_aa: CASNQWDSPDRNEKLFF

d_call: TRBD1
v_call: TRBV30
cdr3_aa: CAWGQGGGYTF

d_call: TRBD2
v_call: TRBV4-2
cdr3_aa: CASSQEGATSGGGWEQFF

d_call: TRBD1
v_call: TRBV7-9
cdr3_aa: CASSSQGAVILASPLHF

d_call: -
v_call: TRBV28
cdr3_aa: CASSLAYGYTF

d_call: -
v_call: TRBV28
cdr3_aa: CASSPRTEAFF

d_call: TRBD1
v_call: TRBV2
cdr3_aa: CARSSLQGTAEKLFF

d_call: TRBD2
v_call: TRBV4-1
cdr3_aa: CASSQDWGGPEQFF

d_call: TRBD2
v_call: TRBV18
cdr3_aa: CASSPRASGQETQYF

d_call: -
v_call: TRBV6-5
cdr3_aa: CASRGGQNTEAFF

d_call: TRBD1
v_call: TRBV2
cdr3_aa: CAGSGTGGHEQYF

d_call: TRBD2
v_call: TRBV5-1
cdr3_aa: CASSRTSGSSYNEQFF

d_call: -
v_call: TRBV2
cdr3_aa: CASSDEGTQSYEQYF

d_call: TRBD2
v_call: TRBV6-5
cdr3_aa: CASSYPTSGQETQYF

d_call: -
v_call: TRBV2
cdr3_aa: CASRDNSPDTQYF

d_call: -
v_call: TRBV19
cdr3_aa: CASTDTRQASESYTF

d_call: -
v_call: TRBV4-1
cdr3_aa: CASSQEGELNEKLFF

d_call: -
v_call: TRBV5-6
cdr3_aa: CASSRTGQLNEQFF

d_call: -
v_call: TRBV9
cdr3_aa: CASSPDSFSGNTIYF

d_call: TRBD1
v_call: TRBV30
cdr3_aa: CAWSVPRGLYGYTF

d_call: TRBD1
v_call: TRBV5-1
cdr3_aa: CASRGTGSTDTQYF

d_call: TRBD1
v_call: TRBV27
cdr3_aa: CASSLVQGAYEQYF

d_call: -
v_call: TRBV27
cdr3_aa: CAAGQGFGTSYEQYF

d_call: -
v_call: TRBV18
cdr3_aa: CASSPTVHVTEAFF

d_call: -
v_call: TRBV10-3
cdr3_aa: CAISEEPYEQYF

d_call: TRBD1
v_call: TRBV7-6
cdr3_aa: CASSLTPSGQGNTDTQYF

d_call: -
v_call: TRBV29-1
cdr3_aa: CSVVPGYTQYF

d_call: -
v_call: TRBV5-6
cdr3_aa: CASSFRVTGELFF

d_call: TRBD1
v_call: TRBV7-9
cdr3_aa: CASSSGQRATNEKLFF

d_call: -
v_call: TRBV27
cdr3_aa: CASSLAGGYGGYTF

d_call: TRBD1
v_call: TRBV2
cdr3_aa: CASSEDRGGYGYTF

d_call: -
v_call: TRBV28
cdr3_aa: CASSFPASGELFF

d_call: TRBD1
v_call: TRBV7-6
cdr3_aa: CASSLDRADEQYF